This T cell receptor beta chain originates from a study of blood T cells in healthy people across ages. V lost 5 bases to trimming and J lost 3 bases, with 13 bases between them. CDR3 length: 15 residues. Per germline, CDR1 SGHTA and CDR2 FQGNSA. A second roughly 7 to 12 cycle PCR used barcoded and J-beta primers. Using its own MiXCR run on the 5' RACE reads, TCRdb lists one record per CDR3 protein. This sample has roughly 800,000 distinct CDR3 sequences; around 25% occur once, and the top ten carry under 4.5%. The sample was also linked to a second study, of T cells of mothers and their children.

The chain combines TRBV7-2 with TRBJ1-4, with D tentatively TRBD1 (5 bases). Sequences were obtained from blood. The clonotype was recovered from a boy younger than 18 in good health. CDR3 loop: CASSPRDGSNEKLFF. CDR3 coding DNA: TGTGCCAGCAGCCCTAGGGACGGTTCTAATGAAAAACTGTTTTTT.